One and the same sample provided the 12 T cell receptor beta chains below, sequenced in a study of blood T cell repertoires in COVID-19. Sequencing was performed with immunoSEQ multiplex PCR; in TCRdb, only in-frame clones are kept and a portion is missing. Of about 52,000 clones listed, 81% were seen once; the top ten hold roughly 29%. The source material was peripheral blood. Every receptor here comes from an elderly woman with COVID-19, enrolled during active disease.

The chain joins TRBV4-1 to TRBJ1-5, with D perhaps matching TRBD1 (5 bases). Trimming removed 0 bases from V and 2 bases from J, with 11 bases in between. The CDR3 sequence is 16 residues long. From germline, CDR1 is MGHRA and CDR2 YSYEKL. CDR3 sequence reads: CASSQERGIGNQPQHF. The CDR3 DNA reads TGCGCCAGCAGCCAAGAAAGGGGAATTGGCAATCAGCCCCAGCATTTT.

The CDR3 sequence: CASSLNPSGISYEQYF. In DNA, the CDR3 is TGCGCCAGCAGCTTAAACCCTAGCGGAATCTCCTACGAGCAGTACTTC. The chain employs TRBV5-1 and TRBJ2-7; 7 nucleotides align to TRBD2. V lost 2 bases to trimming and J lost 0 bases; unmatched junction nucleotides: 8. The length of the CDR3 is 16 residues. Germline CDR1 SGHRS, CDR2 YFSETQ.

The chain carries TRBV18 and TRBJ2-2; the D is unclear. Germline CDR1 and CDR2: KGHSH and LQKENI. This CDR3 has 13 residues. Trimming cost V 2 bases and J 5 bases, with 6 bases left between them. CDR3 protein: CASSPVRTGELFF. In DNA form, the CDR3 reads TGTGCCAGCTCACCAGTGCGTACCGGGGAGCTGTTTTTT.

This chain links TRBV7-6 with TRBJ2-1, with 9 bases fitting TRBD2. Germline lookup yields CDR1 SGHVS and CDR2 FNYEAQ. The V and J ends lost 1 base and 4 bases, in that order; junction bases with no gene match: 5. The CDR3 length is 16 residues. CDR3 DNA sequence: TGTGCCAGCAGCTTAGAGGCGGGAGGGGTGTACAATGAGCAGTTCTTC. This gives the protein CASSLEAGGVYNEQFF.

V usage is TRBV6-5 and J usage is TRBJ1-2; the match to TRBD1 covers 7 bases. The CDR3 extends over 15 amino acids. Germline CDR1 and CDR2: MNHEY and SVGAGI. V gave up 7 bases and J gave up 0 bases; unmatched junction bases: 8. The CDR3 bases are TGTGCCAGCAAGAATGGACAGGCGGCTAACTATGGCTACACCTTC. This encodes CASKNGQAANYGYTF.

The chain carries TRBV9 and TRBJ2-2; no clear D. Looked up from germline, CDR1 is SGDLS and CDR2 is YYNGEE. The CDR3 has 14 residues. The V and J ends lost 0 bases and 6 bases respectively, with 9 bases between them. CDR3 sequence reads: CASSVVASPGELFF. The CDR3 coding sequence is TGTGCCAGCAGCGTAGTAGCCTCTCCCGGGGAGCTGTTTTTT.

This clone came up once. The chain is built from TRBV10-3 and TRBJ1-6, with 8 bases lining up with TRBD1. This CDR3 is 15 amino acids long. CDR1 is ENHRY and CDR2 is SYGVKD in the germline V gene. With V trimmed by 10 bases and J by 7 bases, 12 bases remained unmatched. CDR3: CATPSTDRVNSPLHF. CDR3 coding DNA: TGTGCCACCCCGTCCACGGACAGGGTAAATTCACCCCTCCACTTT.

The chain has TRBV4-2 and TRBJ2-2; a weak D match, TRBD2 (5 bases). The CDR3 length is 18 residues. Germline V gene data show CDR1 as LGHNA and CDR2 as YNFKEQ. Trimming took off 0 bases at V and 3 bases at J, with 17 bases between the two ends. The CDR3 protein is CASSQEGSRGRHTGELFF. The CDR3 DNA reads as TGTGCCAGCAGCCAAGAGGGCTCCCGCGGGCGGCACACCGGGGAGCTGTTTTTT.

The chain couples TRBV6-1 to TRBJ2-1, with TRBD2 matching 11 bases. In germline, CDR1 is MNHNS, CDR2 SASEGT. V shed 3 bases and J 3 bases; nucleotides not matched to a gene: 7. The CDR3 has 17 residues. The CDR3 DNA is TGTGCCAGCAGTGACAGGCCTAGCGGGAGGTACTACAATGAGCAGTTCTTC. It translates to CASSDRPSGRYYNEQFF.

This chain joins TRBV6-5 and TRBJ1-3; TRBD1 might be the D (5 bases). The germline gives CDR1 MNHEY, CDR2 SVGAGI. This CDR3 region has 15 residues. Trimming took off 2 bases at V and 3 bases at J, with 11 bases between the two ends. CDR3 protein: CASSYGTLGGNTIYF. The CDR3 DNA sequence: TGTGCCAGCAGTTACGGGACTTTGGGTGGAAACACCATATATTTT.

The chain has TRBV10-3 and TRBJ2-7, with 7 positions matching TRBD1. The CDR3 runs to 16 residues. Trimming cost V 3 bases and J 7 bases; bases outside gene matches: 15. The V gene's germline CDR1 is ENHRY and CDR2 SYGVKD. DNA for the CDR3: TGTGCCATCAGTGATCACCCCACAGGGGCCTCGGGGGAGCAGTACTTC. Protein sequence: CAISDHPTGASGEQYF.

This clone was counted a single time. The V call is TRBV4-2, the J call TRBJ2-1; 9 bases align to TRBD2. The germline CDR1 and CDR2 sequences are LGHNA and YNFKEQ. The CDR3 consists of 16 residues. V trimming: 3 bases; J trimming: 7 bases; junction bases outside the gene matches: 10. CDR3 loop: CASSHLGGRAQNEQFF. In nucleotides, the CDR3 is TGTGCCAGCAGCCATCTTGGCGGGAGGGCCCAGAATGAGCAGTTCTTC.